This T cell receptor beta chain was captured in a study of T cell repertoires in cytomegalovirus infection. Looking at the study overall: CMV epitopes that were recently identified and HLA-C-restricted were used alongside well-studied HLA-B-restricted ones. Regarding the study as a whole: Identification of carriers of CMV plus the relevant HLA was performed using cumulative public TCR beta family frequency.

Note on this clonotype: What it binds is unknown. Relative to the germline gene, one junction end is altered; a read error may explain this.

The CDR3 has 12 amino acids. Germline lookup yields CDR1 MNHNS and CDR2 SASEGT. MiXCR, applied by TCRdb to the reads, yields one record per CDR3 protein. Of some 940,000 distinct CDR3 sequences in the sample, 31% were seen once. The specimen was cultured CD8+ T cells from PBMCs, collected from culture after CMV antigen stimulation. The rearrangement links TRBV6-1 to TRBJ2-1; D possibly matches TRBD1 or TRBD2 (6 bases each). The receptor's source is a human donor in good health (CMV status not recorded). Some clones in this sample may be carry-over from other donors' samples. The CDR3 loop is CASGEGGNEQFF. In DNA, the CDR3 is TGTGCCAGCGGTGAAGGGGGGAATGAGCAGTTCTTC.